This T cell receptor beta chain is from a study of cytomegalovirus exposure and HLA in healthy donors. Broader study findings: Later on, an analysis tied roughly 17,000 TCR beta sequences to HLA alleles at 0.05 false discovery rate. A later analysis appeared to link common viral pathogens to several of the most significant clusters. An analysis was carried out later, and it reportedly showed fewer N-insertions in an Asian-associated ancestry cluster than the approximately 680-donor mean. 87-base-pair reads could not separate some V segments, including TRBV6-2 and TRBV6-3.

In its sample, this clone was seen a few times. Its cognate antigen is unknown. The primer mix had 60 Vbeta and 13 Jbeta primers. Some clones are missing from TCRdb's copy, which holds only in-frame ones; the method was immunoSEQ multiplex PCR. The sample carries around 160,000 clones, about three quarters recorded once. Germline assignment: CDR1 LGHNA and CDR2 YSLEER. The CDR3 sequence is 17 residues long. V was clipped by 6 bases and J by 2 bases, with 23 bases between them. This TCR derives from a man aged 40-50 years in good health and CMV-seropositive. Source material: PBMCs. This chain links TRBV4-3 with TRBJ2-7, with D perhaps matching TRBD2 (6 bases). CDR3 bases: TGCGCCAGCAGTCGATATCACAACCGGGACTCAACCTACGAGCAGTACTTC. Its translation is CASSRYHNRDSTYEQYF.